Below are 16 T cell receptor beta chains sequenced from a single sample in a study of blood T cell repertoires in COVID-19. Profiling relied on immunoSEQ multiplex PCR, and the TCRdb table lists in-frame clones only, not all of them. The data contain roughly 140,000 clones, 80% of them singletons. Sequencing was done on a sample of peripheral blood. These receptors all stem from a man in his 60s with active or convalescent COVID-19.

J is TRBJ1-1 and V is TRBV28, with a tentative D call TRBD1 (5 bases). The CDR3 is 15 residues long. Trimming removed 3 bases from V and 5 bases from J, with 16 bases in between. CDR1 is MDHEN, CDR2 SYDVKM, per germline. For the CDR3, the DNA is TGTGCCAGCAGTTTCATGGCAGGGATAGTTACTGAAGCTTTCTTT. Its translation is CASSFMAGIVTEAFF. Looking up the rest from reference TRBV28 and TRBJ1-1 gives the full variable domain: DVKVTQSSRYLVKRTGEKVFLECVQDMDHENMFWYRQDPGLGLRLIYFSYDVKMKEKGDIPEGYSVSREKKERFSLILESASTNQTSMYLCASSFMAGIVTEAFFGQGTRLTVV.

The sample holds one count of this clone. This chain connects TRBV28 to TRBJ2-1; tentatively, D is TRBD1 (5 bases). Germline V gene sequence: CDR1 MDHEN, CDR2 SYDVKM. This CDR3 comprises 16 residues. Trimming removed 5 bases from V and 2 bases from J, with 16 bases in between. The CDR3 loop reads CASSLSIDRPYNEQFF. In DNA, the CDR3 is TGTGCCAGCAGTCTATCGATCGACAGACCCTACAATGAGCAGTTCTTC.

In its sample, this clone was seen many times. The rearrangement joins TRBV5-4 to TRBJ2-7, with TRBD2 matching 7 bases. This CDR3 comprises 14 residues. V lost 0 bases and J lost 6; bases outside the gene matches: 6. Germline-derived CDR1 and CDR2 are SGHNT and YYREEE (reference sequence). CDR3 in DNA: TGTGCCAGCAGCTTGGCCTTAGGGAGGGGCGAGCAGTACTTC. This gives the protein CASSLALGRGEQYF. Together with reference TRBV5-4 and TRBJ2-7, the CDR3 gives the full variable domain: ETGVTQSPTHLIKTRGQQVTLRCSSQSGHNTVSWYQQALGQGPQFIFQYYREEENGRGNFPPRFSGLQFPNYSSELNVNALELDDSALYLCASSLALGRGEQYFGPGTRLTVT.

The gene calls are TRBV28 and TRBJ1-3; perhaps TRBD1 as D (6 bases). The germline V gene has CDR1 MDHEN and CDR2 SYDVKM. The CDR3 extends over 14 amino acids. Trimming cost V 6 bases and J 2 bases, with 11 bases left between them. The CDR3 coding sequence is TGTGCCAGCAGAAGTCAGGGGCCTGGAAACACCATATATTTT. This sequence encodes CASRSQGPGNTIYF.

V and J are TRBV18 and TRBJ1-1; 7 nucleotides match TRBD1. V lost 4 bases, J lost 4 bases, and 6 bases stayed unmatched. CDR1 and CDR2 (germline): KGHSH, LQKENI. There are 14 residues in the CDR3. This CDR3 is CASSRRQGLTEAFF. CDR3 nucleotide sequence: TGTGCCAGCTCACGTCGACAGGGACTCACTGAAGCTTTCTTT.

The CDR3 coding sequence is TGTGCCAGCAGCAGGACTAGCGGGAGAGTAACAGATACGCAGTATTTT. Protein sequence: CASSRTSGRVTDTQYF. The genes are TRBV7-2 and TRBJ2-3; 13 positions match TRBD2. From germline, CDR1 is SGHTA and CDR2 FQGNSA. The CDR3 is 16 amino acids. V gave up 5 bases and J gave up 3 bases; unmatched junction bases: 5.

This clone was detected only once. The chain links TRBV7-3 to TRBJ2-3; 14 bases match TRBD2. Germline CDR1 reads SGHTA; CDR2 reads FQGTGA. V was clipped by 1 base and J by 3 bases; unmatched bases: 15. CDR3 length: 21 residues. CDR3 coding DNA: TGTGCCAGCAGCTTAAGGCCGCCCTCCGGGACTAGCGGGAGAGTAACAGATACGCAGTATTTT. Its protein product is CASSLRPPSGTSGRVTDTQYF.

This clone was recorded once. J is TRBJ1-1 and V is TRBV5-1; D not certain. Between the trimmed V and J ends, which lost 1 base and 5 bases, there was a span of 6 bases. The CDR3 contains 12 residues. Germline CDR1 SGHRS, CDR2 YFSETQ. CDR3 in amino acids: CASSLYGTEAFF. CDR3 coding DNA: TGCGCCAGCAGCTTGTACGGGACTGAAGCTTTCTTT.

The gene calls are TRBV15 and TRBJ2-7; TRBD1 matches 9 bases. CDR1 and CDR2 from the germline V gene are LNHNV and YYDKDF (reference sequence). The length of the CDR3 is 15 residues. J was trimmed by 1 base and V by 1 base; bases with no gene match: 2. The CDR3: CATSRAGTGSYEQYF. The CDR3 DNA sequence: TGTGCCACCAGCAGAGCCGGGACAGGGTCCTACGAGCAGTACTTC.

V is TRBV7-2 and J is TRBJ2-3; 10 nucleotides match TRBD2. Per germline, CDR1 SGHTA and CDR2 FQGNSA. This CDR3 is built from 19 residues. V was clipped by 3 bases and J by 1 base; unmatched bases: 13. In DNA form, the CDR3 reads TGTGCCAGCAGCTTCGGGTCTAGCGGGAGTAAGGAGGGCACAGATACGCAGTATTTT. This sequence encodes CASSFGSSGSKEGTDTQYF.

The chain couples TRBV7-3 to TRBJ2-2, with 8 positions matching TRBD1. This CDR3 is 18 amino acids long. Looked up from germline, CDR1 is SGHTA and CDR2 is FQGTGA. V was pared by 0 bases and J by 1 base, with 7 bases of the junction left unmatched. The CDR3 nucleotides read TGTGCCAGCAGCTTAACAGCAGGGACAGGACAGAACACCGGGGAGCTGTTTTTT. Translation: CASSLTAGTGQNTGELFF. Looking up the rest from reference TRBV7-3 and TRBJ2-2 gives the full variable domain: GAGVSQTPSNKVTEKGKYVELRCDPISGHTALYWYRQSLGQGPEFLIYFQGTGAADDSGLPNDRFFAVRPEGSVSTLKIQRTERGDSAVYLCASSLTAGTGQNTGELFFGEGSRLTVL.

The rearrangement joins TRBV7-7 to TRBJ2-3; perhaps TRBD1 as D (6 bases). This CDR3 is built from 15 residues. The germline V gene encodes CDR1 SSHAT and CDR2 FNYEAQ (reference sequence). V lost 1 base and J 2 bases, leaving 10 bases between the germline ends. CDR3 protein: CASSLEAGATDTQYF. In DNA form, the CDR3 reads TGTGCCAGCAGCTTAGAAGCAGGGGCCACAGATACGCAGTATTTT.

This chain uses TRBV29-1 with TRBJ2-7; 8 bases match TRBD1. Germline V lookup: CDR1 SQVTM, CDR2 ANQGSEA. After removal of 3 bases from V and 6 bases from J, the junction contained 10 bases not matched to a gene. CDR3 size: 14 residues. CDR3 DNA: TGCAGCGTTGATAAAGGACAGGGCTTCGGCGAGCAGTACTTC. It yields the protein CSVDKGQGFGEQYF.

The rearrangement links TRBV11-3 to TRBJ2-3; unclear D gene. Germline lookup yields CDR1 SGHNT and CDR2 YENEEA. Trimming left V 0 bases short and J 6 bases short, with 10 bases between. This CDR3 has 14 residues. The DNA for the CDR3 is TGTGCCAGCAGCTTAGATCGGTTCGCGGATACGCAGTATTTT. Translating gives CASSLDRFADTQYF.

The J gene is TRBJ1-5, the V gene TRBV19; unclear D gene. The germline CDR1 and CDR2 sequences are LNHDA and SQIVND (reference sequence). The germline V and J ends were trimmed by 5 bases and 4 bases, with 9 bases remaining between them. CDR3 size: 13 residues. The CDR3 nucleotides are TGTGCCAGTAGTCCGGTGAGAAATCAGCCCCAGCATTTT. Its translation is CASSPVRNQPQHF.

The chain is built from TRBV28 and TRBJ1-5; possible D gene TRBD1, 5 bases. Germline loops: CDR1 MDHEN, CDR2 SYDVKM. Trimming stripped 6 bases from V and 6 bases from J, with 15 bases between. This CDR3 region has 14 residues. In DNA form, the CDR3 reads TGTGCCAGCAGGGGCGGGGGTACAGGTCAGCCCCAGCATTTT. Its protein is CASRGGGTGQPQHF.